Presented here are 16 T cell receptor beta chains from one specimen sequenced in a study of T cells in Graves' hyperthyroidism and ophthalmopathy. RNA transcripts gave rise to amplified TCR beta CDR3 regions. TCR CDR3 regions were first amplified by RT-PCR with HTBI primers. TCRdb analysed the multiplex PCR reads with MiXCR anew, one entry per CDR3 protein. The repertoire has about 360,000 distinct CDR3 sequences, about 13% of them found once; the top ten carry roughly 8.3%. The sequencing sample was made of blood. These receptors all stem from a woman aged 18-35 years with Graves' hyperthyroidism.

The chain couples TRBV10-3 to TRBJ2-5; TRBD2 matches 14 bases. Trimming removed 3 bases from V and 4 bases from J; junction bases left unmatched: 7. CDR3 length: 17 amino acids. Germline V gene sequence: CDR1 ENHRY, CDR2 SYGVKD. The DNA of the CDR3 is TGTGCCATCAGTGATCCGGGACTAGCGGGGGCCGGAGAGACCCAGTACTTC. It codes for CAISDPGLAGAGETQYF.

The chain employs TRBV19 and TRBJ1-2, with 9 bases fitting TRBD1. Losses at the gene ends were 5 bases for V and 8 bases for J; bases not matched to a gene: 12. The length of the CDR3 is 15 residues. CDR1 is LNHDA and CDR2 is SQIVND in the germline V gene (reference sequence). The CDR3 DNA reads TGTGCCAGTAGTTTACAAGCGGGACAGGGAGGAGGCTACACCTTC. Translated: CASSLQAGQGGGYTF.

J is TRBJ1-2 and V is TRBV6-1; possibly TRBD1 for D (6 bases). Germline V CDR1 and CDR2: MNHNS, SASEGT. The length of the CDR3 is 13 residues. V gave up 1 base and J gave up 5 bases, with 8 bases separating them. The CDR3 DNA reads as TGTGCCAGCAGTGAAGTGGGGGCGTATGGCTACACCTTC. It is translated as CASSEVGAYGYTF.

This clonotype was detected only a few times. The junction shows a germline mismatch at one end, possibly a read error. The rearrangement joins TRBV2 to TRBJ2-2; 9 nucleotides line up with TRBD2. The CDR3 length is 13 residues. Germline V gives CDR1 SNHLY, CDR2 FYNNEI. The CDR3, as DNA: TGTGCCAACAGTAGCGGGGGAACCGGGGAGCTGTTTTTT. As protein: CANSSGGTGELFF.

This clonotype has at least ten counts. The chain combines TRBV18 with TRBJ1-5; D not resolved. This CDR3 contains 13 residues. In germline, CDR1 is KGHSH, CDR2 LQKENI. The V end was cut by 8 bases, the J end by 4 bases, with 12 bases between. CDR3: CASARTGNQPQHF. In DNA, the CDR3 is TGTGCCAGCGCTCGGACTGGGAATCAGCCCCAGCATTTT.

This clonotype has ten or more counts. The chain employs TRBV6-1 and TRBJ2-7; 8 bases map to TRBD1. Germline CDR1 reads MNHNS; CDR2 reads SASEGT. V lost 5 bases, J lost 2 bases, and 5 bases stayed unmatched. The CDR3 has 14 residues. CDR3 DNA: TGTGCCAGCAGTCCCGAGACAGGGGCCTACGAGCAGTACTTC. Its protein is CASSPETGAYEQYF.

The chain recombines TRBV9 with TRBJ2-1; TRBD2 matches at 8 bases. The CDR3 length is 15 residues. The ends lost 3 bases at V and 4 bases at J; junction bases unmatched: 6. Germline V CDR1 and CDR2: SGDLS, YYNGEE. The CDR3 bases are TGTGCCAGCAGCGAGAGCGGGGGCCTATACAATGAGCAGTTCTTC. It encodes CASSESGGLYNEQFF. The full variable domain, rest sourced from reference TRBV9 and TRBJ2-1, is DSGVTQTPKHLITATGQRVTLRCSPRSGDLSVYWYQQSLDQGLQFLIQYYNGEERAKGNILERFSAQQFPDLHSELNLSSLELGDSALYFCASSESGGLYNEQFFGPGTRLTVL.

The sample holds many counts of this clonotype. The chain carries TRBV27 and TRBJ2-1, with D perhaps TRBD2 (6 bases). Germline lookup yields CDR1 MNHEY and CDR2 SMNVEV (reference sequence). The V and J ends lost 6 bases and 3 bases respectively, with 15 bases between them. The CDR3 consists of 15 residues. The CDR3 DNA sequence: TGTGCCAGCAGCCCCCCGGGAGACGGCTACAATGAGCAGTTCTTC. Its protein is CASSPPGDGYNEQFF.

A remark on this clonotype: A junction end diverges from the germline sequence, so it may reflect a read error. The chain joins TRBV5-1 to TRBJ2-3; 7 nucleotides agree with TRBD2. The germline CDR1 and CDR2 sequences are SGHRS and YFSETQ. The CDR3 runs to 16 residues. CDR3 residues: CASGLSVGGLADTQYF. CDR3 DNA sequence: TGCGCCAGCGGCTTGAGCGTGGGAGGGCTGGCAGATACGCAGTATTTT.

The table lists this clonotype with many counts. The CDR3 DNA reads as TGTGCCAGCAGTTTTAGAGACAGGGAAGGCAATGAGCAGTTCTTC. Protein sequence: CASSFRDREGNEQFF. The V gene is TRBV28, the J gene TRBJ2-1; 7 nucleotides line up with TRBD1. This CDR3 comprises 15 residues. The trim removed 3 bases at V and 6 bases at J, leaving 8 bases unmatched. Per the germline V gene, CDR1 is MDHEN and CDR2 is SYDVKM. Full variable domain (missing parts from reference TRBV28 and TRBJ2-1): DVKVTQSSRYLVKRTGEKVFLECVQDMDHENMFWYRQDPGLGLRLIYFSYDVKMKEKGDIPEGYSVSREKKERFSLILESASTNQTSMYLCASSFRDREGNEQFFGPGTRLTVL.

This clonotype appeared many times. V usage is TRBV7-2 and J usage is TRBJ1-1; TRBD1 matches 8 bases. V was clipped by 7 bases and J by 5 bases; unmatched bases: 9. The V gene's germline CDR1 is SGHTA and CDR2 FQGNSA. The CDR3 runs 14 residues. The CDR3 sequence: CASNPRGRRTEAFF. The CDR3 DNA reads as TGTGCCAGCAATCCCAGGGGGCGTCGAACTGAAGCTTTCTTT.

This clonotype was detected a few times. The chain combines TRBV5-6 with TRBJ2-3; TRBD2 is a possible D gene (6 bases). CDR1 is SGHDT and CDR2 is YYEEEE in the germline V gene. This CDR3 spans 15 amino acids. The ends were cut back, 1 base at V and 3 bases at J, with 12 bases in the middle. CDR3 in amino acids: CASSLPGVKTDTQYF. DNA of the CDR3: TGTGCCAGCAGCTTGCCGGGAGTCAAGACAGATACGCAGTATTTT.

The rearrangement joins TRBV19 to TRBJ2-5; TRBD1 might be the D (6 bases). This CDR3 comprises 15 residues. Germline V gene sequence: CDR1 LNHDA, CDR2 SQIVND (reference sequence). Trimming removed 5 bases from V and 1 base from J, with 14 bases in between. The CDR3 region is CASSSRGSSQETQYF. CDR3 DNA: TGTGCCAGTAGTTCGAGGGGGAGCTCCCAAGAGACCCAGTACTTC.

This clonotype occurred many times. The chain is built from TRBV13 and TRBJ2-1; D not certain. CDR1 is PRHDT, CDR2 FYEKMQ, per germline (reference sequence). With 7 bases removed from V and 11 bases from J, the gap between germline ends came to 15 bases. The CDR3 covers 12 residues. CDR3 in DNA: TGTGCCAGCACCCTAGGTCCGGGTAAGCAGTTCTTC. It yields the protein CASTLGPGKQFF.

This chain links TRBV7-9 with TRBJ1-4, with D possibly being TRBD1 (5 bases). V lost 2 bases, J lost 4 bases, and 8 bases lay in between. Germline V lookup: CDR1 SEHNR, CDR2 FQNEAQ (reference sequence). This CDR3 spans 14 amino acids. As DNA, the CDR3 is TGTGCCAGCAGCTTAAAGACAGTTAATGAAAAACTGTTTTTT. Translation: CASSLKTVNEKLFF.

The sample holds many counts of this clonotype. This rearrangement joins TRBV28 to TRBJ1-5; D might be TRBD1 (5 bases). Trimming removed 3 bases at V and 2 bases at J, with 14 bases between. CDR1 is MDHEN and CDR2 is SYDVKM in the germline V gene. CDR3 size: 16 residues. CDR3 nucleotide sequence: TGTGCCAGCAGTTTGATCGACAGTAGGGGCAATCAGCCCCAGCATTTT. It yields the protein CASSLIDSRGNQPQHF. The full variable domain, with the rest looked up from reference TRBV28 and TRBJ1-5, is DVKVTQSSRYLVKRTGEKVFLECVQDMDHENMFWYRQDPGLGLRLIYFSYDVKMKEKGDIPEGYSVSREKKERFSLILESASTNQTSMYLCASSLIDSRGNQPQHFGDGTRLSIL.